A selection of T cell receptor beta chains follows, all from one sample in a study of shared clonotypes between healthy human individuals. Assay used: immunoSEQ multiplex PCR; TCRdb lists only in-frame clones, some missing. This table holds 600,000 to 750,000 clones, around 90% found once. The material sequenced was memory CD8+ T cells from PBMCs. These receptors all come from a man aged 18 to 29 in good health. Some clones in this sample may be carry-over from other donors' samples. The CDR3 runs from the conserved cysteine through the conserved F or W. D genes are given only for firm matches. The listing skips clone size in some rows; elsewhere it reads once, few, many or a size class.

abundance	j_gene	len	d_gene	v_gene	CDR3aa	CDR3nt
.	TRBJ2-7	14	.	TRBV2	CASSEAGPGLEQYF	TGTGCCAGCAGTGAAGCGGGACCAGGATTAGAGCAGTACTTC
.	TRBJ2-3	12	.	TRBV10-2	CASGRLVDTQYF	TGCGCCAGCGGCCGACTAGTAGATACGCAGTATTTT
.	TRBJ1-4	13	.	TRBV19	CASNPGPNEKLFF	TGTGCCAGTAATCCAGGGCCGAATGAAAAACTGTTTTTT
.	TRBJ2-7	14	.	TRBV27	CASRGRDSPYEQYF	TGTGCCAGCAGAGGCCGGGACTCTCCCTACGAGCAGTACTTC
.	TRBJ2-1	17	TRBD2	TRBV27	CASSSRVAGGPHNEQFF	TGTGCCAGCAGTTCCCGGGTAGCGGGAGGGCCACACAATGAGCAGTTCTTC
.	TRBJ2-7	15	.	TRBV7-9	CASSTTEEMGYEQYF	TGTGCCAGCAGCACTACAGAGGAGATGGGGTACGAGCAGTACTTC
once	TRBJ2-3	16	.	TRBV2	CASSEQVQPSTDTQYF	TGTGCCAGCAGTGAGCAGGTTCAGCCTAGCACAGATACGCAGTATTTT
once	TRBJ2-2	18	TRBD2	TRBV19	CASRDPLAGGLATGELFF	TGTGCCAGTCGAGATCCGCTAGCGGGAGGGCTGGCTACCGGGGAGCTGTTTTTT
.	TRBJ2-1	13	.	TRBV18	CASSPPIGNEQFF	TGTGCCAGCTCACCACCTATAGGGAATGAGCAGTTCTTC
once	TRBJ2-7	16	.	TRBV27	CASSLGGWDRSYEQYF	TGTGCCAGCAGTTTAGGCGGGTGGGATAGATCCTACGAGCAGTACTTC
.	TRBJ1-2	15	TRBD1	TRBV5-1	CASSQTGQIGYGYTF	TGCGCCAGCAGCCAGACAGGGCAGATAGGCTATGGCTACACCTTC
.	TRBJ2-1	14	.	TRBV27	CASSLLPTGHEQFF	TGTGCCAGCAGTTTACTGCCAACAGGGCATGAGCAGTTCTTC
few	TRBJ1-2	12	TRBD1	TRBV29-1	CSGSGTGVGYTF	TGCAGCGGATCCGGGACAGGGGTTGGCTACACCTTC
.	TRBJ1-2	13	.	TRBV13	CASSLGTNYGYTF	TGTGCCAGCAGCCTGGGAACTAACTATGGCTACACCTTC
.	TRBJ2-3	14	.	TRBV28	CASRSASSTDTQYF	TGTGCCAGCAGGAGCGCATCTAGCACAGATACGCAGTATTTT
many	TRBJ2-2	14	TRBD1	TRBV6-4	CASRGDRETGELFF	TGTGCCAGCAGGGGGGACAGGGAAACCGGGGAGCTGTTTTTT
.	TRBJ1-4	15	.	TRBV7-9	CASSPGVAPTEKLFF	TGTGCCAGCAGCCCAGGCGTCGCACCAACTGAAAAACTGTTTTTT
.	TRBJ2-2	10	.	TRBV30	CAWAQGELFF	TGTGCCTGGGCCCAGGGGGAGCTGTTTTTT
.	TRBJ2-5	15	.	TRBV4-3	CASSQDPGTKETQYF	TGCGCCAGCAGCCAAGACCCGGGGACGAAAGAGACCCAGTACTTC
.	TRBJ2-5	15	TRBD1	TRBV7-7	CASSLGTGSMETQYF	TGTGCCAGCAGCCTTGGGACAGGGAGTATGGAGACCCAGTACTTC
once	TRBJ2-3	13	.	TRBV7-9	CASSFRDTDTQYF	TGTGCCAGCAGCTTCCGGGATACAGATACGCAGTATTTT
.	TRBJ1-1	14	TRBD1	TRBV28	CASSQRTGGTEAFF	TGTGCCAGCAGCCAACGGACAGGGGGCACTGAAGCTTTCTTT
once	TRBJ1-2	13	.	TRBV28	CASSLRRGQGYTF	TGTGCCAGCAGTTTACGTCGGGGGCAGGGCTACACCTTC
.	TRBJ1-5	15	TRBD1	TRBV5-1	CASSQGTGEKQPQHF	TGCGCCAGCAGCCAGGGGACAGGGGAGAAGCAGCCCCAGCATTTT
once	TRBJ1-1	12	.	TRBV5-1	CASIGGGTEAFF	TGCGCCAGCATAGGGGGAGGCACTGAAGCTTTCTTT
.	TRBJ2-2	14	.	TRBV19	CASSLQAGAGELFF	TGTGCCAGTAGCCTCCAGGCCGGAGCCGGGGAGCTGTTTTTT
.	TRBJ2-1	15	.	TRBV2	CASTFWSSDYNEQFF	TGTGCCAGCACCTTTTGGTCTAGCGATTACAATGAGCAGTTCTTC
.	TRBJ2-2	15	.	TRBV6-4	CASSEGSGNTGELFF	TGTGCCAGCAGTGAGGGGAGTGGGAACACCGGGGAGCTGTTTTTT
many	TRBJ1-2	14	.	TRBV27	CASSPSGESYGYTF	TGTGCCAGCAGCCCCAGTGGTGAAAGCTATGGCTACACCTTC
.	TRBJ1-3	15	.	TRBV2	CASSEGVGAGNTIYF	TGTGCCAGCAGTGAAGGGGTGGGGGCTGGAAACACCATATATTTT
.	TRBJ2-7	15	.	TRBV4-1	CASSQGLAHSYEQYF	TGCGCCAGCAGCCAAGGGCTAGCGCACTCCTACGAGCAGTACTTC
.	TRBJ2-7	13	.	TRBV21-1	CASSKRGSYEQYF	TGTGCCAGCAGCAAGAGAGGGTCCTACGAGCAGTACTTC
.	TRBJ2-6	14	.	TRBV6-1	CASSDVVGANVLTF	TGTGCCAGCAGTGACGTGGTTGGGGCCAACGTCCTGACTTTC
.	TRBJ2-1	17	TRBD2	TRBV2	CANKAAPGLAGGNEQFF	TGTGCCAACAAAGCAGCCCCGGGACTAGCGGGAGGAAATGAGCAGTTCTTC
.	TRBJ1-2	14	.	TRBV9	CASSVAGTGGGYTF	TGTGCCAGCAGCGTAGCCGGGACCGGCGGGGGCTACACCTTC
.	TRBJ1-2	15	.	TRBV5-1	CASSLEDGRGYGYTF	TGCGCCAGCAGCTTGGAGGACGGGAGGGGCTATGGCTACACCTTC
.	TRBJ2-1	15	.	TRBV5-4	CASVGGRAPYNEQFF	TGTGCCAGCGTGGGGGGCAGGGCCCCCTACAATGAGCAGTTCTTC
.	TRBJ2-1	18	TRBD1	TRBV19	CASSTEYRTGAPYNEQFF	TGTGCCAGTAGTACTGAATATCGGACAGGGGCCCCCTACAATGAGCAGTTCTTC